This TCR beta chain was recorded in a study of human T cells and chemical hapten exposure. TCRdb reprocessed the RACE reads with MiXCR, giving one entry per CDR3 protein. The table shows about 73,000 distinct CDR3 sequences, with around 7.9% occurring only once. Described time point: patch test 2, 6 weeks after DPC sensitization. The treatment: therapeutic diphenylcyclopropenone sensitization with weekly scalp DPC. The source is a woman between 50 and 59 years old with alopecia areata. Some clones in this sample may be carry-over from other donors' samples. This specimen was whole blood, taken in connection with sensitization to the hapten diphenylcyclopropenone (DPC).

CDR3 bases: TGCAGCGTGGATACCGGGACAGGGGGCAATCAGCCCCAGCATTTT. It codes for CSVDTGTGGNQPQHF. The chain couples TRBV29-1 to TRBJ1-5; 10 bases are a match to TRBD1. Germline V gene sequence: CDR1 SQVTM, CDR2 ANQGSEA. The CDR3 totals 15 residues. J was trimmed by 2 bases and V by 6 bases; bases with no gene match: 7.